This TCR beta chain derives from a study of response to subunit inactivated influenza vaccine. V dropped 5 bases and J dropped 0 bases, with 20 bases sitting between them. There are 18 residues in the CDR3. Germline V lookup: CDR1 SGHAT, CDR2 FQDESV (reference sequence). TCRdb redid the calling of the RT-PCR reads with MiXCR, one entry per CDR3 protein. The sample lists over 650,000 distinct CDR3 sequences, roughly 20% seen once, with 9.5% to 13% in the top ten. This clonotype was counted a single time. The receptor's source is a man aged 50 or older who received an inactivated influenza vaccine. The rearrangement joins TRBV11-1 to TRBJ2-4, with D perhaps TRBD1 (5 bases). The sequenced sample was PBMCs from blood, obtained 5 days after vaccination. The CDR3 protein is CASSHGARRDLAKNIQYF. The CDR3 DNA reads TGTGCCAGCAGCCATGGGGCCCGACGAGATCTAGCCAAAAACATTCAGTACTTC. The entire variable domain, with the rest obtained from reference TRBV11-1 and TRBJ2-4, is as follows: EAEVAQSPRYKITEKSQAVAFWCDPISGHATLYWYRQILGQGPELLVQFQDESVVDDSQLPKDRFSAERLKGVDSTLKIQPAELGDSAMYLCASSHGARRDLAKNIQYFGAGTRLSVL.